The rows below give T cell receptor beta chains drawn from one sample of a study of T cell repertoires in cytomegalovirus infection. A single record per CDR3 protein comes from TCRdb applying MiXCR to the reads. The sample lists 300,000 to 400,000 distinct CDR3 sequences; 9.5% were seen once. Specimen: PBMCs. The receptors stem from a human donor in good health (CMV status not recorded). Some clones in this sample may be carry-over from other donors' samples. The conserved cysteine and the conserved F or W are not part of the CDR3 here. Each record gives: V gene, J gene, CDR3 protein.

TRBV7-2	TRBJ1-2	ASSLSAGQLNYGYT
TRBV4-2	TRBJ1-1	ASSQEGAANTEAF
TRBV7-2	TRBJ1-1	ASSSTPGQRDTEAF
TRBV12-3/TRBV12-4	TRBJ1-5	ASSLSSTFQPQH
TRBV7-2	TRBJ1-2	ASSHERTGIRNNYGYT
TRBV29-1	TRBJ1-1	SVAGTSNTEAF
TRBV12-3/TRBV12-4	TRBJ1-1	ASSFPPGLNTEAF
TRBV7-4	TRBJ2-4	ASSLGHGRPIMDKHSQY
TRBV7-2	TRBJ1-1	ASSPSRQGWDTEAF
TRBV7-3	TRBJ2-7	ASSLIEGHEQY
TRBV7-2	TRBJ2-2	ASSLGLAGELF
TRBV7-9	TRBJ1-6	ASSFGGPNSPLH
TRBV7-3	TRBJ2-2	ASSPGHGPNTGELF
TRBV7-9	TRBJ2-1	ASSSGGRLGEQF
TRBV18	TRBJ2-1	ASEGLAGATSSYNEQF
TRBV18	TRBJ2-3	ASSRGPGASTDTQY
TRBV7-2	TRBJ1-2	ASSLSGGATRGYT
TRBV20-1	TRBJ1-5	SATQGSQPQH
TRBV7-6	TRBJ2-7	ASSWPNVQGQSYEQY
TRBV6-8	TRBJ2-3	ASSPGGTQGNTQY
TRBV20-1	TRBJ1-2	SARQGPYGYT
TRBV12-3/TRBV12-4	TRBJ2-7	ASSLLGTGVYEQY
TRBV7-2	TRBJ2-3	ASSPSGGVGTDTQY
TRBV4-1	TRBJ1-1	ASSQALDRVNTEAF
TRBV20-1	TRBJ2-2	SARERGPGELF
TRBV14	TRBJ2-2	ASRRTQVTGELF
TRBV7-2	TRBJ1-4	ASSLGSGFMNEKLF
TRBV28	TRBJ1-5	ASSYGGRGDQPQH
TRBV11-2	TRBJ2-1	ASSSTSAGSYNEQF
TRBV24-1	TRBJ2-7	ATTSELGDNYEQY
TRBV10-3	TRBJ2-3	AIRGGGRTDTQY
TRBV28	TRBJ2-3	ASSFRLNTQY
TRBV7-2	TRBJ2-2	ASSPRRQGTTNTGELF
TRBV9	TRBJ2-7	ASSVATRGSSGSYEQY
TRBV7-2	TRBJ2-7	ASSLVTPDYEQY
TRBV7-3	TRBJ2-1	ASSLTLREGPGGEQF
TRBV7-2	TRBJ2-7	ASSTRDYPSYEQY
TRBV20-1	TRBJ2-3	SAPLRTQY
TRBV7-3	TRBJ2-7	ASSLAAGGPYEQY
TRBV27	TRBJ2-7	ASSLTRHHEQY
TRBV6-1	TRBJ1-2	ASKQGQGNYGYT
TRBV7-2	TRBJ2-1	ASSFDTSENEQF
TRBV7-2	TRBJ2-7	ASTRQGRSYEQY
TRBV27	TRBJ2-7	ASSFRWSMDEQY
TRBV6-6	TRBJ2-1	ASGLRHNEQF
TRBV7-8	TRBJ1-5	ASSPGQGTTQPQH
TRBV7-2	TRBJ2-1	ASTPGSATSYNEQF
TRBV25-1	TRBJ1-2	ASSVDSARSGYT